This note documents a single T cell receptor beta chain sequence. The data are from a study of Graves' ophthalmopathy and Graves' hyperthyroidism. The study amplified TCR beta CDR3 regions using RNA transcripts. HTBI primers served in a first-round RT-PCR, which a second-round multiplex PCR followed. Each CDR3 protein is one row after TCRdb ran MiXCR on the multiplex PCR reads. The sample comprises around 590,000 distinct CDR3 sequences, about 40% of which are singletons, and around 4% rests with the top ten. Germline V CDR1 and CDR2: SEHNR, FQNEAQ (reference sequence). The CDR3 loop spans 16 amino acids. V trimming: 8 bases; J trimming: 1 base; junction bases outside the gene matches: 4. The authors enrolled newly diagnosed hyperthyroidism patients aged 18 to 65 with under 2 months' duration. Excluded were patients with other autoimmune diseases, uncontrolled infections, pregnancy or lactation. Orbital computed tomography, thyroid ultrasound, TRAb, serum thyroxine and clinical symptoms formed the basis of diagnosis.

This chain connects TRBV7-9 to TRBJ2-5; 16 nucleotides align to TRBD2. This receptor was obtained from an adult man with Graves' hyperthyroidism. The sequencing input was peripheral blood or thyroid tissue (not recorded which). CDR3 DNA: TGTGCCAGCCCCGGGACTAGCGGGGGGGCCCAAGAGACCCAGTACTTC. It encodes CASPGTSGGAQETQYF. The full variable domain, in which reference TRBV7-9 and TRBJ2-5 provide the parts outside the CDR3, is DTGVSQNPRHKITKRGQNVTFRCDPISEHNRLYWYRQTLGQGPEFLTYFQNEAQLEKSRLLSDRFSAERPKGSFSTLEIQRTEQGDSAMYLCASPGTSGGAQETQYFGPGTRLLVL.